The 24 T cell receptor beta chains below come from one sample, sequenced in a study of molecular identifiers for immune sequencing clone quantification. Each CDR3 protein is one row after TCRdb ran MiXCR on the PCR reads. Altogether more than 550,000 distinct CDR3 sequences are present, 25% being singletons, with the ten largest covering about 0.73%. Sequenced material: naive CD8+ T cells from blood, with Jurkat cell RNA spiked in. The subset here: FACS-sorted CD8+CD4-CCR7+CD45RA+ naive T cells. The receptors come from a human donor in good health. Some libraries in this study had Jurkat cell RNA spiked in.

V gene TRBV7-9 combines with J gene TRBJ1-2; TRBD1 aligns across 8 bases. Germline trimming cut 5 bases from V and 2 bases from J; bases unmatched to any gene: 10. The CDR3 totals 16 residues. CDR1 and CDR2 (germline): SEHNR, FQNEAQ (reference sequence). CDR3 in amino acids: CASSPTLQGVNYGYTF. The CDR3 nucleotides read TGTGCCAGCAGCCCCACCCTACAGGGGGTGAACTATGGCTACACCTTC.

This clonotype has ten or more counts. V gene TRBV6-2 or TRBV6-3 combines with J gene TRBJ2-6; D remains unclear. Germline CDR1 MNHEY, CDR2 SVGEGT. The CDR3 is 15 residues long. Trimming shortened V by 2 bases and J by 0 bases, and 5 bases separated the two germline ends. The CDR3 region has the DNA TGTGCCAGCAGTTACGGTGTCTCTGGGGCCAACGTCCTGACTTTC. Protein: CASSYGVSGANVLTF.

The V call is TRBV9, the J call TRBJ2-7; tentatively, D is TRBD1 (5 bases). V was clipped by 5 bases and J by 4 bases, with 16 bases between them. Per germline, CDR1 SGDLS and CDR2 YYNGEE. CDR3 length equals 14 residues. The CDR3 coding sequence is TGTGCCAGCAGTGAAGCGTGGGGCGGTTACGAGCAGTACTTC. It encodes CASSEAWGGYEQYF.

This clonotype has a count of ten or more. The gene calls are TRBV2 and TRBJ1-1; no definite D call. The CDR3 totals 17 residues. V shed 3 bases and J shed 0 bases, with 17 bases lying between them. Germline loops: CDR1 SNHLY, CDR2 FYNNEI. CDR3 in DNA: TGTGCCAGCAGTGATGTGAACACGGGCGCCATGAACACTGAAGCTTTCTTT. Encoded protein: CASSDVNTGAMNTEAFF.

This clonotype was observed a few times. V and J are TRBV6-2 or TRBV6-3 and TRBJ2-7, with D possibly TRBD1 on 6 matching bases. Germline CDR1 reads MNHEY; CDR2 reads SVGEGT. The CDR3 runs to 14 residues. Trimming removed 6 bases at V and 6 bases at J, with 18 bases between. The CDR3 here is CASSRDISMAEQYF. CDR3 in DNA: TGTGCCAGCAGCCGGGACATCAGCATGGCCGAGCAGTACTTC.

Comments on this clonotype: With a much larger clone just one base away, this may be a read error. The chain carries TRBV28 and TRBJ1-1, with D hard to call. Germline CDR1 is MDHEN and CDR2 is SYDVKM. CDR3 length: 15 amino acids. The CDR3: CASSLPQIANAEAFF. The CDR3 DNA reads TGTGCCAGCAGTCTCCCCCAGATAGCGAACGCTGAAGCTTTCTTT. The whole variable domain, remainder taken from reference TRBV28 and TRBJ1-1, is DVKVTQSSRYLVKRTGEKVFLECVQDMDHENMFWYRQDPGLGLRLIYFSYDVKMKEKGDIPEGYSVSREKKERFSLILESASTNQTSMYLCASSLPQIANAEAFFGQGTRLTVV.

The table lists this clonotype with many counts. This chain connects TRBV4-2 to TRBJ2-1; unclear D gene. This CDR3 is built from 11 residues. Germline V CDR1 and CDR2: LGHNA, YNFKEQ. V lost 1 base and J 6 bases, leaving 1 base between the germline ends. CDR3 nucleotides: TGTGCCAGCAGCCAAGGCAATGAGCAGTTCTTC. Protein product: CASSQGNEQFF.

This clonotype was seen many times. The V gene is TRBV12-3 or TRBV12-4, the J gene TRBJ2-3; the D is unclear. This CDR3 spans 11 amino acids. The V end lost 10 bases, the J end lost 6 bases, and 11 bases lay between the germline ends. CDR3 amino acids: CANSSGDTQYF. In nucleotides, the CDR3 is TGTGCCAATTCATCAGGTGATACGCAGTATTTT.

Notes on this clonotype: This could be a read error, since a much larger clone is one nucleotide away. J is TRBJ2-3 and V is TRBV12-3 or TRBV12-4; D not certain. Deletions cut 6 bases from V and 3 bases from J, with 10 bases between. This CDR3 is built from 13 residues. CDR3 protein: CASSGDLTDTQYF. In DNA form, the CDR3 reads TGTGCCAGCAGCGGAGATTTAACAGATACGCAGTATTTT.

This clonotype was counted a few times. The germline gene is not matched at one end of the junction; a read error may be the cause. The genes are TRBV5-3 and TRBJ2-5; 8 bases agree with TRBD2. TRBV5-3 is filed as an ORF, its function uncertain. The CDR3 covers 17 residues. This chain's CDR3 is CASSFSGGRAGGETQYF. CDR3 nucleotides: TGTGCCAGCAGCTTCTCGGGGGGGAGGGCTGGGGGAGAGACCCAGTACTTC.

About this clonotype itself: Possible read error: a much larger clone is one base away. This chain connects TRBV6-5 to TRBJ2-3; D unclear. The V end lost 0 bases, the J end lost 4 bases, and 11 bases lay between the germline ends. CDR1 is MNHEY, CDR2 SVGAGI, per germline. The CDR3 is 15 residues long. CDR3 loop: CASSYSEWISDTQYF. CDR3 in DNA: TGTGCCAGCAGTTACTCGGAGTGGATATCAGATACGCAGTATTTT.

This clonotype was detected a few times. V gene TRBV11-3 combines with J gene TRBJ2-1, with D perhaps matching TRBD2 (5 bases). Trimming left V 4 bases short and J 5 bases short, with 18 bases between. Germline CDR1 SGHNT, CDR2 YENEEA. The CDR3 has 16 residues. The CDR3 spells CASSSTDYGGHNEQFF. DNA of the CDR3: TGTGCCAGCAGCTCAACCGACTACGGCGGCCACAATGAGCAGTTCTTC.

V usage is TRBV10-3 and J usage is TRBJ2-5; 8 bases fit TRBD2. CDR3 length: 14 residues. Losses at the gene ends were 3 bases for V and 5 bases for J; bases not matched to a gene: 5. Per the germline V gene, CDR1 is ENHRY and CDR2 is SYGVKD. The CDR3 reads CAISEPTSEETQYF. The CDR3 DNA reads TGTGCCATCAGTGAACCGACTAGCGAGGAGACCCAGTACTTC.

This clonotype has at least ten counts. The genes are TRBV6-1 and TRBJ1-1; D remains unclear. This CDR3 region has 17 residues. V shed 6 bases and J shed 0 bases, with 20 bases lying between them. From germline, CDR1 is MNHNS and CDR2 SASEGT. The chain's CDR3 is CASRDTAFRDMNTEAFF. The CDR3 nucleotides read TGTGCCAGCAGGGATACAGCCTTTAGAGATATGAACACTGAAGCTTTCTTT.

Details on this clonotype: Just one base apart from a much larger clone, this may be a read error. V gene TRBV3-1 combines with J gene TRBJ2-3; D remains unclear. The CDR3 has 15 amino acids. Per germline, CDR1 LGHDT and CDR2 YNNKEL (reference sequence). CDR3 in amino acids: CASSQLSPSTDTQSF. The CDR3 region has the DNA TGTGCCAGCAGCCAGTTGAGTCCATCCACAGATACGCAGTCTTTT.

This clonotype has at least ten counts. The chain carries TRBV6-6 and TRBJ1-5; no clear D. V gave up 7 bases and J gave up 0 bases, with 10 bases separating them. There are 14 residues in the CDR3. Germline lookup yields CDR1 MNHNY and CDR2 SVGAGI (reference sequence). The DNA for the CDR3 is TGTGCCAGCAACCTCTTCAATAGCAATCAGCCCCAGCATTTT. Translation gives CASNLFNSNQPQHF.

This sequence joins TRBV9 and TRBJ2-2; weak D call: TRBD2 (6 bases). The CDR3 covers 17 residues. V shed 3 bases and J shed 1 base, with 16 bases lying between them. CDR1 is SGDLS, CDR2 YYNGEE, per germline. CDR3 in DNA: TGTGCCAGCAGCGCCAGAACCGGGACTGAGAACACCGGGGAGCTGTTTTTT. This sequence encodes CASSARTGTENTGELFF.

This clonotype was seen ten or more times. J is TRBJ2-7 and V is TRBV29-1; the D gene is possibly TRBD2 (6 bases). The CDR3 totals 15 residues. CDR1 is SQVTM and CDR2 is ANQGSEA in the germline V gene. V lost 7 bases to trimming and J lost 2 bases, with 21 bases between them. This CDR3 is CSARVQGGVAYEQYF. In DNA, the CDR3 is TGCAGCGCCAGAGTGCAGGGAGGAGTCGCCTACGAGCAGTACTTC.

This clonotype was counted ten times or more. The chain combines TRBV20-1 with TRBJ2-3, with D perhaps TRBD2 (5 bases). This CDR3 has 13 residues. V lost 2 bases and J lost 6, with 12 bases in between. Germline V gene sequence: CDR1 DFQATT, CDR2 SNEGSKA (reference sequence). The CDR3 spells CSARSPGSDTQYF. DNA for the CDR3: TGCAGTGCTAGATCTCCGGGATCGGATACGCAGTATTTT.

In this sample, this clonotype turned up many times. The chain couples TRBV2 to TRBJ2-3; 9 positions agree with TRBD2. The CDR3 runs 19 residues. CDR1 is SNHLY, CDR2 FYNNEI, per germline. Losses at the gene ends were 2 bases for V and 0 bases for J; bases not matched to a gene: 12. The CDR3: CASSEIWLAGSSSTDTQYF. The DNA for the CDR3 is TGTGCCAGCAGTGAAATTTGGCTAGCGGGGTCCTCTAGCACAGATACGCAGTATTTT.

This clonotype has ten or more counts. V is TRBV28 and J is TRBJ2-7; TRBD2 matches at 8 bases. CDR3 length: 14 amino acids. Per germline, CDR1 MDHEN and CDR2 SYDVKM. Trimming cost V 5 bases and J 6 bases; bases outside gene matches: 9. CDR3 amino acids: CASSLPGTSSEQYF. DNA of the CDR3: TGTGCCAGCAGTCTACCCGGGACTAGTAGCGAGCAGTACTTC.

This clonotype was seen ten or more times. The CDR3 sequence is CASRPPSGGHTDTQYF. CDR3 DNA: TGTGCCAGCAGACCCCCGTCGGGGGGCCACACAGATACGCAGTATTTT. The chain is built from TRBV7-9 and TRBJ2-3; tentative D call: TRBD2 (7 bases). The CDR3 is 16 residues long. Trimming removed 6 bases from V and 2 bases from J, with 18 bases in between. Germline values: CDR1 SEHNR, CDR2 FQNEAQ (reference sequence).

This clonotype was recorded at least ten times. The chain carries TRBV7-9 and TRBJ1-4, with a weak D call TRBD1 (5 bases). The V end lost 5 bases, the J end lost 0 bases, and 10 bases lay between the germline ends. Germline CDR1 SEHNR, CDR2 FQNEAQ (reference sequence). The CDR3 contains 15 residues. CDR3 bases: TGTGCCAGCAGCCCGGACACTTCAACTAATGAAAAACTGTTTTTT. Residues: CASSPDTSTNEKLFF.

This clonotype was observed many times. This chain joins TRBV4-3 and TRBJ1-2, with TRBD1 identical over 7 bases. Germline V lookup: CDR1 LGHNA, CDR2 YSLEER. V trimming: 3 bases; J trimming: 2 bases; junction bases outside the gene matches: 6. The CDR3 consists of 15 residues. CDR3 region: CASSQYDRANYGYTF. In DNA form, the CDR3 reads TGCGCCAGCAGCCAGTATGACAGGGCGAACTATGGCTACACCTTC.